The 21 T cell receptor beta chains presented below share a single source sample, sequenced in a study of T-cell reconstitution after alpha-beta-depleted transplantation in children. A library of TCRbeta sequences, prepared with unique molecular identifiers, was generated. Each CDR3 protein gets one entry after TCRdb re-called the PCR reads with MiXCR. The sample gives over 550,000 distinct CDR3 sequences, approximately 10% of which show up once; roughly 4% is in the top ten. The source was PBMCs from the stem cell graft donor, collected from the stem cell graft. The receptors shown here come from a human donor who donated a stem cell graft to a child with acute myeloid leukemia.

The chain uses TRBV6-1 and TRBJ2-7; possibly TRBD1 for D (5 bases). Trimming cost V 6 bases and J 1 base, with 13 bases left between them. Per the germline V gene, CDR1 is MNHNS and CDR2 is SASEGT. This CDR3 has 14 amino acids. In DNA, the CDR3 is TGTGCCAGCAGGATGGACACGTTATCCTACGAGCAGTACTTC. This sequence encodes CASRMDTLSYEQYF.

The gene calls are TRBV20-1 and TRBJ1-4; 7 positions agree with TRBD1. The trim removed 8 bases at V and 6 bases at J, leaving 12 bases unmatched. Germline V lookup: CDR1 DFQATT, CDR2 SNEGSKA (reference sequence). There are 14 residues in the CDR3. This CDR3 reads CSTNYRGTDEKLFF. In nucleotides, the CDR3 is TGCAGTACTAACTACAGGGGAACGGATGAAAAACTGTTTTTT.

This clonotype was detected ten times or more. CDR3 nucleotides: TGTGCCAGCATCGGCCGGAACACCGGGGAGCTGTTTTTT. Translated, it gives CASIGRNTGELFF. V gene TRBV6-2 or TRBV6-3 combines with J gene TRBJ2-2; D is unclear. With 7 bases removed from V and 1 base from J, the gap between germline ends came to 7 bases. The CDR3 runs to 13 residues. The germline V gene encodes CDR1 MNHEY and CDR2 SVGEGT.

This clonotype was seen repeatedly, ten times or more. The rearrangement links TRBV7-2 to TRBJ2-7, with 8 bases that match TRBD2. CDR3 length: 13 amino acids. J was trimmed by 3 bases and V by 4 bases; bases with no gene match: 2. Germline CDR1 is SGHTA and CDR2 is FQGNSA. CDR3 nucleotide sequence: TGTGCCAGCAGCTCGGGACTAGGCTACGAGCAGTACTTC. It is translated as CASSSGLGYEQYF.

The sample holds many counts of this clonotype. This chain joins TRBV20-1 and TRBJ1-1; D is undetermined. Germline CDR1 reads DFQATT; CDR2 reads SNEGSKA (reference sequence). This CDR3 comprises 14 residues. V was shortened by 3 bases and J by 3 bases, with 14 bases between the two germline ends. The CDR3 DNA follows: TGCAGTGCTAGTGGTGTGACTGGGGACACTGAAGCTTTCTTT. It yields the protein CSASGVTGDTEAFF.

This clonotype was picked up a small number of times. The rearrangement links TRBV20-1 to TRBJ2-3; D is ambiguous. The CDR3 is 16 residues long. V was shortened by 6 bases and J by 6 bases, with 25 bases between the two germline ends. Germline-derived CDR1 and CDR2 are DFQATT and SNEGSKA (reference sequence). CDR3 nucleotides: TGCAGTGCCAACCGCGACCCGAGAGTTGGGTTGGATACGCAGTATTTT. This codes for CSANRDPRVGLDTQYF.

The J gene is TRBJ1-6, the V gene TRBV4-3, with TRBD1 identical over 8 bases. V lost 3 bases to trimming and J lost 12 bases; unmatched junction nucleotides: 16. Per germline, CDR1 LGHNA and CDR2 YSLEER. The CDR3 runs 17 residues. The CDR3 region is CASSHQTSGTGHRPLHF. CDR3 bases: TGCGCCAGCAGCCACCAAACGTCGGGGACAGGCCACAGACCCCTCCACTTT.

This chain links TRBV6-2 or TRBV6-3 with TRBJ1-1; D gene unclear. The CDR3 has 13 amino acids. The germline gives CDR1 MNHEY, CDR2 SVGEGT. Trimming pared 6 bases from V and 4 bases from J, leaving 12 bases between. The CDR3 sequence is CASRSGLLTEAFF. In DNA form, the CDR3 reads TGTGCCAGCAGATCCGGATTACTCACTGAAGCTTTCTTT.

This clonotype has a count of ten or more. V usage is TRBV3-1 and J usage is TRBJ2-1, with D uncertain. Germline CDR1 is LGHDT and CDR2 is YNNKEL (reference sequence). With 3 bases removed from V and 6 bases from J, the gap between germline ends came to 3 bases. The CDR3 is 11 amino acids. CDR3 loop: CASSHGNEQFF. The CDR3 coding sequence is TGTGCCAGCAGCCATGGCAATGAGCAGTTCTTC.

The CDR3 sequence: CASSLGTGAHNEQFF. The CDR3 DNA follows: TGCGCCAGCAGCTTGGGGACAGGGGCTCACAATGAGCAGTTCTTC. This rearrangement joins TRBV5-1 to TRBJ2-1, with 9 bases lining up with TRBD1. V shed 0 bases, J shed 5 bases, and the junction held 3 bases outside the gene matches. Germline values: CDR1 SGHRS, CDR2 YFSETQ. The CDR3 consists of 15 residues.

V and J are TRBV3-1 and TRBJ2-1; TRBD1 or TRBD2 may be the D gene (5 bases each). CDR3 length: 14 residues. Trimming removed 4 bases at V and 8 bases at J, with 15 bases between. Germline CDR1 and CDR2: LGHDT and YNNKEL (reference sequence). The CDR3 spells CASSPRDVLDEQFF. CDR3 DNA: TGTGCCAGCAGCCCCCGGGACGTTCTCGATGAGCAGTTCTTC.

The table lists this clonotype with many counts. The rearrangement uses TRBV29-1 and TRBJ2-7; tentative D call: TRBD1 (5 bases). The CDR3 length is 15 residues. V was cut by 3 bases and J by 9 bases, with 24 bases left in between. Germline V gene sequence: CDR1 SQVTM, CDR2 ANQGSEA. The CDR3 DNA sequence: TGCAGCGTTGAGGCCGACCACAGGTCCAAGGCTGGGCAGTACTTC. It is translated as CSVEADHRSKAGQYF.

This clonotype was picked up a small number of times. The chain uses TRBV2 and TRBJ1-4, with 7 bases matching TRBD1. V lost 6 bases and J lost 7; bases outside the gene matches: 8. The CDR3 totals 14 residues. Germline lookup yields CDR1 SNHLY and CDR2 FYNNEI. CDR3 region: CASRPTGLGEKLFF. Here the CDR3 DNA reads TGTGCCAGCAGACCGACAGGGCTGGGTGAAAAACTGTTTTTT.

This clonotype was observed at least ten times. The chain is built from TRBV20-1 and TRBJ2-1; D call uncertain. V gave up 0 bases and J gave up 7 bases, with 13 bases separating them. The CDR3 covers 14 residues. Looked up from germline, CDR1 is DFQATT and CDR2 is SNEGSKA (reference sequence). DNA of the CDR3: TGCAGTGCTAGAGATAAGCCCGCATGGAATGAGCAGTTCTTC. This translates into CSARDKPAWNEQFF.

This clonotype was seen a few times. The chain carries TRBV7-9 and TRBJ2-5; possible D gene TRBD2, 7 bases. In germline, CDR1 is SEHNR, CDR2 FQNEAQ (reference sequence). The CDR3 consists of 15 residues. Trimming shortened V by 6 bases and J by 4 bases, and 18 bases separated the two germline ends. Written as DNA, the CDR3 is TGTGCCAGCAGTCTCAACGACGGGGGGCGAGAGACCCAGTACTTC. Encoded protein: CASSLNDGGRETQYF. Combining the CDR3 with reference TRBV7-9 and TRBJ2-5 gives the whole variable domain DTGVSQNPRHKITKRGQNVTFRCDPISEHNRLYWYRQTLGQGPEFLTYFQNEAQLEKSRLLSDRFSAERPKGSFSTLEIQRTEQGDSAMYLCASSLNDGGRETQYFGPGTRLLVL.

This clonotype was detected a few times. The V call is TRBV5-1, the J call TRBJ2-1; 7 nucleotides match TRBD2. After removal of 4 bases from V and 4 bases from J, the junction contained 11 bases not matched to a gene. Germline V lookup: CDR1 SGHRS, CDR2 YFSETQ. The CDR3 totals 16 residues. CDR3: CASSLLRGSNYNEQFF. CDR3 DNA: TGCGCCAGCAGCCTCCTGCGCGGGAGTAATTACAATGAGCAGTTCTTC. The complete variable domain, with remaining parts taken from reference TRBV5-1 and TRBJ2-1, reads KAGVTQTPRYLIKTRGQQVTLSCSPISGHRSVSWYQQTPGQGLQFLFEYFSETQRNKGNFPGRFSGRQFSNSRSEMNVSTLELGDSALYLCASSLLRGSNYNEQFFGPGTRLTVL.

In nucleotides, the CDR3 is TGTGCCAGCACCAATCCCGAGAGGTCCTCGTATGGCTACACCTTC. Its translation is CASTNPERSSYGYTF. The chain carries TRBV28 and TRBJ1-2, with no clear D. From germline, CDR1 is MDHEN and CDR2 SYDVKM. The CDR3 contains 15 residues. V dropped 7 bases and J dropped 5 bases, with 20 bases sitting between them.

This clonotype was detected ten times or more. CDR3: CASSEWGSGEQFF. CDR3 DNA: TGTGCCAGCAGTGAATGGGGTAGCGGTGAGCAGTTCTTC. The chain couples TRBV25-1 to TRBJ2-1; possibly TRBD2 for D (6 bases). V was trimmed by 1 base and J by 9 bases, leaving 10 bases between them. Germline V gives CDR1 MGHDK, CDR2 SYGVNS. The CDR3 runs 13 residues.

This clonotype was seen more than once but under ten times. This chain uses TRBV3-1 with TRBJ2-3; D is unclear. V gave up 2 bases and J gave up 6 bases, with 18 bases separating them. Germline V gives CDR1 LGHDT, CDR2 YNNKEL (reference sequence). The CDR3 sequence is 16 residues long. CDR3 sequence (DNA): TGTGCCAGCAGCCAACGAATCGTCGGGTCCGCGGATACGCAGTATTTT. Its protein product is CASSQRIVGSADTQYF.

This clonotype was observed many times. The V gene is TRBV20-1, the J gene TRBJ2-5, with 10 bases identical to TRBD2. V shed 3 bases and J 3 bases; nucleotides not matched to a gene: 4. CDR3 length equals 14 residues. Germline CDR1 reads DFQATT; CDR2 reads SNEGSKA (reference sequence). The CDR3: CSARSGLAEETQYF. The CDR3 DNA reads TGCAGTGCTAGGTCTGGACTAGCGGAAGAGACCCAGTACTTC.

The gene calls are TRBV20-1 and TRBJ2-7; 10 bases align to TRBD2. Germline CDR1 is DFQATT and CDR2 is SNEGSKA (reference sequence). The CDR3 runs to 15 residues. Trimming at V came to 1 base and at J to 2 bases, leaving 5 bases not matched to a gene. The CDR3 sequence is CSARAASGSTYEQYF. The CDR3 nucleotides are TGCAGTGCTAGAGCAGCTAGCGGGAGTACCTACGAGCAGTACTTC.